This TCR beta chain was recovered during a study of CD8 T cells in ankylosing spondylitis. Study results and caveats: Disease-linked clones were found to be CD8+ and relatively rare in peripheral blood. Reactive arthritis synovial fluid and blood previously showed some of these motif variants. Apparently characteristic of ankylosing spondylitis blood was a TCR beta motif (roughly eight highly homologous variants). Reported data indicate significant enrichment of disease-linked clones within matched ankylosing spondylitis synovial fluid.

This clonotype has just a few counts. No antigen is known for it. Making the TCR beta libraries involved quantitative 5'-RACE with molecular barcodes. TCRdb ran MiXCR on the 5' RACE reads and lists one entry per CDR3 protein. Of 700,000 to 850,000 distinct CDR3 sequences in the sample, 12% are singletons; the top ten hold about 0.5%. Germline V gene sequence: CDR1 SGHTA, CDR2 FQGNSA. V lost 2 bases and J 2 bases, leaving 15 bases between the germline ends. The CDR3 is 16 amino acids. The receptor was isolated from a male donor with ankylosing spondylitis. Input material: blood, either unsorted or a sorted T cell fraction (not recorded which). The chain is built from TRBV7-2 and TRBJ1-1, with D perhaps matching TRBD1 (5 bases). The CDR3 is CASSLMGGTANTEAFF. CDR3 coding DNA: TGTGCCAGCAGCTTAATGGGGGGGACGGCTAACACTGAAGCTTTCTTT.